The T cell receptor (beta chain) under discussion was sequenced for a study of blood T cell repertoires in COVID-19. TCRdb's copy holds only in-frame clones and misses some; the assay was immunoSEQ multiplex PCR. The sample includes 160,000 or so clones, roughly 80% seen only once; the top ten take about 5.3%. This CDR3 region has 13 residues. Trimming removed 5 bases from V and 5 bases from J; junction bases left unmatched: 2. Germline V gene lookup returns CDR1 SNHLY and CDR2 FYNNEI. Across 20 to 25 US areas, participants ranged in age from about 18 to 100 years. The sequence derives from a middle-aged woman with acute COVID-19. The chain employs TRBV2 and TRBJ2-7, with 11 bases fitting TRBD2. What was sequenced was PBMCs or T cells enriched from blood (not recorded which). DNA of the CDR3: TGTGCCAGCAGTCGACTAGCGGGAAACGAGCAGTACGTC. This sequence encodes CASSRLAGNEQYV.